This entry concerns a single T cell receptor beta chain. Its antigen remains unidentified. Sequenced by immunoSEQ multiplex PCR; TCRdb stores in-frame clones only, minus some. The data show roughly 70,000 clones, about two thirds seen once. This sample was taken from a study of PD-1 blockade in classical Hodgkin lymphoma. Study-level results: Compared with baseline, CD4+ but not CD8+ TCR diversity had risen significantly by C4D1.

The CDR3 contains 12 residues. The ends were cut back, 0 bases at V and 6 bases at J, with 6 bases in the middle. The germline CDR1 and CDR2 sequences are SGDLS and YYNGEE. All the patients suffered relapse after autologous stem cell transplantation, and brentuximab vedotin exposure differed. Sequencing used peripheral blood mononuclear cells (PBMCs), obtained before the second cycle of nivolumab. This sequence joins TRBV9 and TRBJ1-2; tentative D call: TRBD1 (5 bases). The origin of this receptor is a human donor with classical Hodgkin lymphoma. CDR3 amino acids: CASSVGGDGYTF. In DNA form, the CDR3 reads TGTGCCAGCAGCGTAGGGGGGGATGGCTACACCTTC.